Listed below are T cell receptor beta chains from one sample, sequenced in a study of human T cells and chemical hapten exposure. TCRdb reanalysed the RACE reads using MiXCR and keeps one entry per CDR3 protein. The data hold 70,000 to 95,000 distinct CDR3 sequences, with 6.5% to 8% observed a single time. The sample consisted of whole blood, taken in connection with sensitization to the hapten diphenylcyclopropenone (DPC). These receptors were taken from a young woman with alopecia areata. Some clones in this sample may be carry-over from other donors' samples. Each CDR3 is given with its conserved first and last residue. The order of the fields is J gene, D gene, clone size, V gene, CDR3 DNA, CDR3 protein. A D gene is named only where the DNA matches it firmly. Clone size appears in some rows only: once, few, many, or a class for an expanded clone.

TRBJ1-5	-	few	TRBV12-3/TRBV12-4	TGTGCCAGCAGTTACTACCACACAGGAGCGGATCAGCCCCAGCATTTT	CASSYYHTGADQPQHF
TRBJ1-1	TRBD1	many	TRBV7-9	TGTGCCAGCAGCCCCCGACAGACAGGGAATGAAGCTTTCTTT	CASSPRQTGNEAFF
TRBJ2-4	TRBD2	many	TRBV29-1	TGCAGCGTGAGTCCGGTTGGACGGGGGGACATTCAGTACTTC	CSVSPVGRGDIQYF
TRBJ2-6	-	-	TRBV5-1	TGCGCCAGCAGCGGACCACCCGGACAGACCTCTGGGGCCAACGTCCTGACTTTC	CASSGPPGQTSGANVLTF
TRBJ1-2	-	many	TRBV12-3/TRBV12-4	TGTGCCAGCAGTTTAGCAGGAGGGGTTGGCTACACCTTC	CASSLAGGVGYTF
TRBJ2-3	-	-	TRBV13	TGTGCCAGCAGCTTAATTACCAGCGCCCGCCCAGATACGCAGTATTTT	CASSLITSARPDTQYF
TRBJ1-2	TRBD1	many	TRBV20-1	TGCAGTGCGCCCTCAGGGGACAGGGGTTGGGGCTATGGCTACACCTTC	CSAPSGDRGWGYGYTF
TRBJ2-2	TRBD2	-	TRBV20-1	TGCAGTGCTGACCGGACTAGCGGCAACACCGGGGAGCTGTTTTTT	CSADRTSGNTGELFF
TRBJ2-7	TRBD1	many	TRBV14	TGTGCCAGCAGCCCATTCATACAGGGGGAGCAGTACTTC	CASSPFIQGEQYF
TRBJ2-3	TRBD2	-	TRBV5-5	TGTGCCAGCAGCTTAGACGGGGGGGCCCTAGATACGCAGTATTTT	CASSLDGGALDTQYF
TRBJ1-5	TRBD1	many	TRBV5-1	TGCGCCAGCAGCTTGGAAGGGACAGGGAATCAGCCCCAGCATTTT	CASSLEGTGNQPQHF
TRBJ1-1	-	-	TRBV7-9	TGTGCCAGCAGCTTCCAGGGACGGACGACTGAAGCTTTATTT	CASSFQGRTTEALF
TRBJ1-3	-	many	TRBV12-3/TRBV12-4	TGTGCCAGCAGCCGGGACGGGAGATCTGGAAACACCATATATTTT	CASSRDGRSGNTIYF
TRBJ1-4	-	many	TRBV25-1	TGTGCCAGCAGTTTACAGGTCGGGGAAAAACTGTTTTTT	CASSLQVGEKLFF
TRBJ2-7	TRBD1	-	TRBV5-1	TGCGCCAGCAGCTCCCGGACAGGGGGGGACGAGCAGTACTTC	CASSSRTGGDEQYF
TRBJ2-3	TRBD2	many	TRBV20-1	TGCAGTGCTACCCGGACTAGCGGGGGGGTTGGTGTGGATACGCAGTATTTT	CSATRTSGGVGVDTQYF
TRBJ2-3	TRBD1	many	TRBV6-4	TGTGCCAGAGGAGGGGGACAGGGAAGTACTAGCACAGATACGCAGTATTTT	CARGGGQGSTSTDTQYF
TRBJ1-1	-	many	TRBV20-1	TGCAGTGCTGGGCCGGTAGGGATGAACACTGAAGCTTTCTTT	CSAGPVGMNTEAFF
TRBJ2-3	-	many	TRBV12-3/TRBV12-4	TGTGCCAGCAGGGTCGGACTCGGCACAGATACGCAGTATTTT	CASRVGLGTDTQYF
TRBJ1-2	-	many	TRBV18	TGTGCCAGCTCACCACAGGGAAGAGCTAACTATGGCTACACCTTC	CASSPQGRANYGYTF
TRBJ2-1	-	-	TRBV27	TGTGCCAGCAGCGGAGTTCCCCAGGGGGTTGGACTAGATGAGCAGTTCTTC	CASSGVPQGVGLDEQFF
TRBJ1-2	-	few	TRBV11-2	TGTGCCAGCAGCTCTGTCCCCTCTGGCCATAACTATGGCTACACCTTC	CASSSVPSGHNYGYTF
TRBJ2-7	TRBD2	few	TRBV20-1	TGCAGTGCATTCGCCTCTAGCGGGGGGGTGCCCTACGAGCAGTACTTC	CSAFASSGGVPYEQYF
TRBJ1-1	-	few	TRBV30	TGTGCCTGGAGTGTACAAGAGGGGACCACTGAAGCTTTCTTT	CAWSVQEGTTEAFF
TRBJ2-3	-	many	TRBV7-2	TGTGCCAGCAGCTTACAGGGGGGAGATACGCAGTATTTT	CASSLQGGDTQYF
TRBJ2-5	-	many	TRBV4-2	TGTGCCAGCAGCCAAGGAGGGGATGAAGAGACCCAGTACTTC	CASSQGGDEETQYF
TRBJ2-3	-	many	TRBV6-4	TGTGCCAGCAGTGTGGGGGCCACAGATACGCAGTATTTT	CASSVGATDTQYF
TRBJ2-4	-	many	TRBV12-3/TRBV12-4	TGTGCCAGCAGTTTCCAGGGAAACATTCAGTACTTC	CASSFQGNIQYF
TRBJ1-1	-	few	TRBV6-2/TRBV6-3	TGTGCCAGCCTCACAGGATCCAATGATGGAATGAACACTGAAGCTTTCTTT	CASLTGSNDGMNTEAFF
TRBJ2-3	-	many	TRBV2	TGTGCCAGCAGTGAAGCGCGTTTAGATACGCAGTATTTT	CASSEARLDTQYF
TRBJ1-5	-	many	TRBV6-5	TGTGCCACAGGACGGGAGAATCAGCCCCAGCATTTT	CATGRENQPQHF
TRBJ1-6	-	-	TRBV14	TGTGCCAGCAGCCAAGATTTCAGTGGGGGAAGCTCCTATAATTCACCCCTCCACTTT	CASSQDFSGGSSYNSPLHF
TRBJ1-2	TRBD1	many	TRBV12-3/TRBV12-4	TGTGCCAGCAGGCAGCAGGGGGCGTTGAGCTACACCTTC	CASRQQGALSYTF
TRBJ1-6	-	-	TRBV19	TGTGCCAGTAGGGGGCTGAGTGGTGGCAATTCACCCCTCCACTTT	CASRGLSGGNSPLHF
TRBJ1-1	-	-	TRBV29-1	TGCAGCGTTGCTCAGGTCCCCGAAGGAGCTTTCTTT	CSVAQVPEGAFF
TRBJ1-1	TRBD1	few	TRBV19	TGTGCCAGTAGTACTGGGACAGCTAACACTGAAGCTTTCTTT	CASSTGTANTEAFF
TRBJ1-2	TRBD1	many	TRBV14	TGTGCCAGCAGCCCTCTCGGAACAGGGGTTGGTGGCTACACCTTC	CASSPLGTGVGGYTF
TRBJ2-3	TRBD2	-	TRBV5-1	TGCGCCAGCAGCTGGAGCGGGGGGACTGATACGCAGTATTTT	CASSWSGGTDTQYF
TRBJ2-5	TRBD2	few	TRBV20-1	TGCAGTGCTAGTGCGGGACTAGCGCCGGGTAGGGAGACCCAGTACTTC	CSASAGLAPGRETQYF
TRBJ1-1	-	-	TRBV11-2	TGTGCCAGCAGTTTTGGGGTATTGAACACTGAAGCTTTCTTT	CASSFGVLNTEAFF
TRBJ1-1	-	-	TRBV29-1	TGCAGCGTTCGGGTGGAGGGTACTGAAGCTTTCTTT	CSVRVEGTEAFF
TRBJ2-1	-	few	TRBV11-2	TGTGCCAGCAGCCAAAGTCGGGGGATGCAGTTCTTC	CASSQSRGMQFF
TRBJ2-3	TRBD2	many	TRBV5-6	TGTGCCAGCAGCCCGGTTCGTTGGGCAGCGGGGCGCCGCACAGATACGCAGTATTTT	CASSPVRWAAGRRTDTQYF
TRBJ1-3	-	many	TRBV3-1	TGTGCCAGCAGCCTAAGGCGGACTAACTCTGGAAACACCATATATTTT	CASSLRRTNSGNTIYF
TRBJ2-3	-	many	TRBV7-2	TGTGCCAGCAGTTATTTTGGGTATACGCAGTATTTT	CASSYFGYTQYF
TRBJ2-1	-	many	TRBV5-6	TGTGCCAGCAGCTTACTAGCTGGGAATGAGCAGTTCTTC	CASSLLAGNEQFF
TRBJ2-1	TRBD1	many	TRBV6-5	TGTGCCAGCAGTAGAACTAAACCGGGACAGACGTTGCATGAGCAGTTCTTC	CASSRTKPGQTLHEQFF
TRBJ2-3	-	many	TRBV11-3	TGTGCCAGCAGCCAAGGTCCAGGGGCAGACACAGATACGCAGTATTTT	CASSQGPGADTDTQYF
TRBJ2-7	-	many	TRBV5-1	TGCGCCAGCAGCACACTTGACGAGCAGTACTTC	CASSTLDEQYF
TRBJ2-5	-	few	TRBV29-1	TGCAGAGCTCCGGACAGAGAGACCCAGTACTTC	CRAPDRETQYF